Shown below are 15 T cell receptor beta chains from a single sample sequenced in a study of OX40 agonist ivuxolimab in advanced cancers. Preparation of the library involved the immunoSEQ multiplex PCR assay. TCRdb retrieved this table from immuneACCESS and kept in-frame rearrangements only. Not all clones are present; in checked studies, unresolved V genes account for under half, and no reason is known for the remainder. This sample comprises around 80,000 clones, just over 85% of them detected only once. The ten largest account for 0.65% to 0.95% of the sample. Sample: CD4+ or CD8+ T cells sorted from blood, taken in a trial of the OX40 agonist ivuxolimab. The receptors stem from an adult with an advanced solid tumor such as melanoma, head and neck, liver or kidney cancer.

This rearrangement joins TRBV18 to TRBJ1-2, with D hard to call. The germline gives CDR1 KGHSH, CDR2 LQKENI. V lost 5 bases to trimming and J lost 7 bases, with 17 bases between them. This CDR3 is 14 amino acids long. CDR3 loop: CASSSDTAVAGYTF. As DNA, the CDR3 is TGTGCCAGCTCATCAGACACGGCGGTGGCTGGCTACACCTTC.

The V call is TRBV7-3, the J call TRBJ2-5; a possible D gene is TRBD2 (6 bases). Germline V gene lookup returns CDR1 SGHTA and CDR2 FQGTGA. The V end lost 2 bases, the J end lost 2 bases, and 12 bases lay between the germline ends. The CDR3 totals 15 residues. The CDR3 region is CASSLSGGPQETQYF. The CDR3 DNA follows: TGTGCCAGCAGCTTATCAGGAGGGCCACAAGAGACCCAGTACTTC.

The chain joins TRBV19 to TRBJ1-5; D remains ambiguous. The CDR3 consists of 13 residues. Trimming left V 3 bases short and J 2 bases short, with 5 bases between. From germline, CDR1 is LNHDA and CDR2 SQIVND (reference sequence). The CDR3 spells CASSIDGNQPQHF. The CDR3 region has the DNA TGTGCCAGTAGTATCGACGGCAATCAGCCCCAGCATTTT.

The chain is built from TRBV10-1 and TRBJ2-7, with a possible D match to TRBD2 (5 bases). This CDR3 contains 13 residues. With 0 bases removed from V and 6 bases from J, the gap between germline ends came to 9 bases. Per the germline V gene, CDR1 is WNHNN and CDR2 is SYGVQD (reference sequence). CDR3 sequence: CASSESTTPEQYF. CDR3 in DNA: TGCGCCAGCAGTGAGTCGACTACTCCCGAGCAGTACTTC.

The DNA for the CDR3 is TGTGCCTGGAGTACAAGCACAGATACGCAGTATTTT. The encoded protein is CAWSTSTDTQYF. This chain uses TRBV30 with TRBJ2-3; D is uncertain. This CDR3 is 12 amino acids long. Per the germline V gene, CDR1 is GTSNPN and CDR2 is SVGIG (reference sequence). V lost 2 bases and J lost 0, with 3 bases in between.

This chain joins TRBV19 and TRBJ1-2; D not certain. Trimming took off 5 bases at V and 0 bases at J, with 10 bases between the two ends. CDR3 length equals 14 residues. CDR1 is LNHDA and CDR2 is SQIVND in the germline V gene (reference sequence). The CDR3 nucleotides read TGTGCCAGTAGTCCCCTCGGTCCTAACTATGGCTACACCTTC. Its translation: CASSPLGPNYGYTF.

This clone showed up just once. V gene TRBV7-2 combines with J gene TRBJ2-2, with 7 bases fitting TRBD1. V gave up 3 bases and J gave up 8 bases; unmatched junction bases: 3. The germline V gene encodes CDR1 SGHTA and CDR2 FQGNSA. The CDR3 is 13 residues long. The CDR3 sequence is CASSFGQAGELFF. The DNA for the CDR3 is TGTGCCAGCAGCTTCGGACAGGCAGGGGAGCTGTTTTTT. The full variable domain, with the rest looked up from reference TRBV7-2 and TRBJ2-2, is GAGVSQSPSNKVTEKGKDVELRCDPISGHTALYWYRQSLGQGLEFLIYFQGNSAPDKSGLPSDRFSAERTGGSVSTLTIQRTQQEDSAVYLCASSFGQAGELFFGEGSRLTVL.

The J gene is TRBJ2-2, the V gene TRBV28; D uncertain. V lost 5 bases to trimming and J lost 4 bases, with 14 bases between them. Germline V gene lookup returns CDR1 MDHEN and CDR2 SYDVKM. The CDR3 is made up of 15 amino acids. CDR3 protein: CASSRPPGITGELFF. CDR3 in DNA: TGTGCCAGCAGTCGGCCTCCGGGCATCACCGGGGAGCTGTTTTTT. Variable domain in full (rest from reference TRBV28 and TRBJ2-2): DVKVTQSSRYLVKRTGEKVFLECVQDMDHENMFWYRQDPGLGLRLIYFSYDVKMKEKGDIPEGYSVSREKKERFSLILESASTNQTSMYLCASSRPPGITGELFFGEGSRLTVL.

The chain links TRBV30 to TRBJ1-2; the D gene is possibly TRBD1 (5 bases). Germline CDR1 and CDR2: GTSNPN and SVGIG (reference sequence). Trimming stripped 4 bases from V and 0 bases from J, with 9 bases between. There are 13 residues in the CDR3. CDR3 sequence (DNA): TGTGCCTGGACGGGGGGAGCTAACTATGGCTACACCTTC. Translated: CAWTGGANYGYTF. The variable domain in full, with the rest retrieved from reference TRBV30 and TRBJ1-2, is SQTIHQWPATLVQPVGSPLSLECTVEGTSNPNLYWYRQAAGRGLQLLFYSVGIGQISSEVPQNLSASRPQDRQFILSSKKLLLSDSGFYLCAWTGGANYGYTFGSGTRLTVV.

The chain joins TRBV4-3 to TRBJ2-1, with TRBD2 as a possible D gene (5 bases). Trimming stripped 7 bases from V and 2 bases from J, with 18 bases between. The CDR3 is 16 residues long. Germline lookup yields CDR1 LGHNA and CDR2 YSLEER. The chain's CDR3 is CASKGGIAVPYNEQFF. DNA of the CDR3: TGCGCCAGCAAAGGAGGTATAGCTGTCCCCTACAATGAGCAGTTCTTC.

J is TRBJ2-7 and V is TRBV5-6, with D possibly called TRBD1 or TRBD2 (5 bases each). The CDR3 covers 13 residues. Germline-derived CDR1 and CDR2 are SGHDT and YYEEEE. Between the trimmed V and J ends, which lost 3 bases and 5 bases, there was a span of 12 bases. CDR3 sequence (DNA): TGTGCCAGCAGCTCGGGGCAGATAAACGAGCAGTACTTC. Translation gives CASSSGQINEQYF.

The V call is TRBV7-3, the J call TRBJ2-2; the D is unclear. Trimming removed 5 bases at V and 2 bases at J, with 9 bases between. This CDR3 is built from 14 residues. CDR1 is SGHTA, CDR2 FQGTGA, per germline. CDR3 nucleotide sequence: TGTGCCAGCAGCATAAGGTCAAACACCGGGGAGCTGTTTTTT. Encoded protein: CASSIRSNTGELFF.

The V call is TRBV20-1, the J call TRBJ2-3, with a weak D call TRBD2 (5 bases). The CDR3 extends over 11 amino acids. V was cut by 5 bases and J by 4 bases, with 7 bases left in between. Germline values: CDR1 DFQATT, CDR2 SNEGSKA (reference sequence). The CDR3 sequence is CSAPSPDTQYF. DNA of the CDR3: TGCAGTGCTCCTAGCCCAGATACGCAGTATTTT.

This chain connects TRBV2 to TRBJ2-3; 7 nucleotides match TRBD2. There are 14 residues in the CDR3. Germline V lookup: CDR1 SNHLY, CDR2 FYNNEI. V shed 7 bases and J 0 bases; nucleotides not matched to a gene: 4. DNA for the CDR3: TGTGCCAGCATGTGGGGGGGTAGCACAGATACGCAGTATTTT. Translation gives CASMWGGSTDTQYF.

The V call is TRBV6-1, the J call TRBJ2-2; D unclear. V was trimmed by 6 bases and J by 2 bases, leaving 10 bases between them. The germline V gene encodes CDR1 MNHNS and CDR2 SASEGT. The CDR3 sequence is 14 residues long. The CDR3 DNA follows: TGTGCCAGCAGGGGCCAGACCAACACCGGGGAGCTGTTTTTT. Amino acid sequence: CASRGQTNTGELFF.